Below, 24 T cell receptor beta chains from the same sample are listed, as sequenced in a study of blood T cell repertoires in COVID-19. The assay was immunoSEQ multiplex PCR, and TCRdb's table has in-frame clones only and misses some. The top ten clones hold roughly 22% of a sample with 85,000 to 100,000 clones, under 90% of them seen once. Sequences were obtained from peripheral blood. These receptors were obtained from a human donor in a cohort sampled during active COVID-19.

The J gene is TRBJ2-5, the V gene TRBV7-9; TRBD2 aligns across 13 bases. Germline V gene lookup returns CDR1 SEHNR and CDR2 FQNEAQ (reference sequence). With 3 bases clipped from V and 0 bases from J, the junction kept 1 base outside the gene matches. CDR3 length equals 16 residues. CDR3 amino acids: CASSLGTSGDQETQYF. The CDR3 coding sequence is TGTGCCAGCAGCTTGGGGACTAGCGGGGACCAAGAGACCCAGTACTTC. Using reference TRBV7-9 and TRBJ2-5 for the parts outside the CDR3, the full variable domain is DTGVSQNPRHKITKRGQNVTFRCDPISEHNRLYWYRQTLGQGPEFLTYFQNEAQLEKSRLLSDRFSAERPKGSFSTLEIQRTEQGDSAMYLCASSLGTSGDQETQYFGPGTRLLVL.

The CDR3: CASSLQPGQGAEHAGYTF. CDR3 sequence (DNA): TGTGCCAGCAGCCTCCAACCGGGACAGGGGGCGGAACATGCAGGCTACACCTTC. This chain links TRBV5-8 with TRBJ1-2; TRBD1 matches 12 bases. This CDR3 contains 18 residues. J lost 8 bases, V lost 4 bases, and 18 bases had no gene match. Germline lookup yields CDR1 SGHTS and CDR2 YDEGEE.

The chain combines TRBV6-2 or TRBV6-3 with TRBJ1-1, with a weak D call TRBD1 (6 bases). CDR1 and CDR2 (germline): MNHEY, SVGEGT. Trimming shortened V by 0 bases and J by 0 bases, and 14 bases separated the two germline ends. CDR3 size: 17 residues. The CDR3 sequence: CASSYSGQKGVNTEAFF. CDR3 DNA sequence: TGTGCCAGCAGTTACTCCGGACAGAAAGGGGTGAACACTGAAGCTTTCTTT.

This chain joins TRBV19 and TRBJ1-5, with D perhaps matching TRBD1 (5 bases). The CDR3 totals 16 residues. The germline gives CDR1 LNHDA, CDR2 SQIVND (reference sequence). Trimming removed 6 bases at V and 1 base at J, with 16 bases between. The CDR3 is CASSPWRGLSNQPQHF. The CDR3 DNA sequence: TGTGCCAGTAGCCCTTGGCGGGGCTTGAGCAATCAGCCCCAGCATTTT.

For the CDR3, the DNA is TGTGCCAGCAGCTTGGTCGACAGGGTGGGGGAGCAGTACTTC. This translates into CASSLVDRVGEQYF. The chain recombines TRBV5-8 with TRBJ2-7, with 7 bases fitting TRBD1. The CDR3 sequence is 14 residues long. Germline V gene sequence: CDR1 SGHTS, CDR2 YDEGEE. Unmatched junction bases numbered 7, after V lost 0 bases and J lost 7 bases.

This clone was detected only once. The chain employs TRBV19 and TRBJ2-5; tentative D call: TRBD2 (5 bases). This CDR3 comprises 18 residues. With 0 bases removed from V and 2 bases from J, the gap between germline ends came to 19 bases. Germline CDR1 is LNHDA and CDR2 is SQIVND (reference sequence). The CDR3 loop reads CASSIDLIGGRSQETQYF. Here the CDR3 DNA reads TGTGCCAGTAGTATAGATCTTATAGGAGGACGGTCACAAGAGACCCAGTACTTC.

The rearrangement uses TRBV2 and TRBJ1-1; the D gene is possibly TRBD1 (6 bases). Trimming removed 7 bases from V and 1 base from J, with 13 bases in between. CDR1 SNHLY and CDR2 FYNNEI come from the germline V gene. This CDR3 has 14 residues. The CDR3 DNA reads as TGTGCCAGCAAGCCTACAGGGCCGAACACTGAAGCTTTCTTT. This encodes CASKPTGPNTEAFF.

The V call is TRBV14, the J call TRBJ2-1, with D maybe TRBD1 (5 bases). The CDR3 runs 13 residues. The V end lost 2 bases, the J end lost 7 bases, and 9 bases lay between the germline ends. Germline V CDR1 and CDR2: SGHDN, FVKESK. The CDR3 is CASSQMGRNEQFF. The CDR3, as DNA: TGTGCCAGCAGCCAAATGGGGCGGAATGAGCAGTTCTTC.

CDR3 sequence (DNA): TGTGCCAGCAGTCCCGCTAGCGGGGGGGCCAGGAGCTCCTACAATGAGCAGTTCTTC. Translating gives CASSPASGGARSSYNEQFF. The rearrangement links TRBV27 to TRBJ2-1, with 12 nucleotides matching TRBD2. The CDR3 contains 19 residues. J was trimmed by 0 bases and V by 5 bases; bases with no gene match: 11. Germline V lookup: CDR1 MNHEY, CDR2 SMNVEV (reference sequence).

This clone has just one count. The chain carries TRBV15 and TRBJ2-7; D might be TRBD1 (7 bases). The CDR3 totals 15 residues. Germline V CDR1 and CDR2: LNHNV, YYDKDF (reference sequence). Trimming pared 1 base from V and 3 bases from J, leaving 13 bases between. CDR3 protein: CATSRGGTVNYEQYF. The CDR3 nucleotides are TGTGCCACCAGCAGAGGCGGGACAGTTAACTACGAGCAGTACTTC.

The CDR3 spells CASSYSMAGGGYTF. CDR3 sequence (DNA): TGTGCCAGCAGTTACTCGATGGCAGGGGGAGGCTACACCTTC. The chain couples TRBV6-5 to TRBJ1-2; 7 positions agree with TRBD1. The CDR3 totals 14 residues. Per the germline V gene, CDR1 is MNHEY and CDR2 is SVGAGI. Trimming removed 0 bases from V and 8 bases from J; junction bases left unmatched: 6.

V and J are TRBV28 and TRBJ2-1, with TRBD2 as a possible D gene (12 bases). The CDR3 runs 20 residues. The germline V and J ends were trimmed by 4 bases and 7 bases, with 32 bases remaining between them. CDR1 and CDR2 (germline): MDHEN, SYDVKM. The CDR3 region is CASSSLGTGGGTSGRNEQFF. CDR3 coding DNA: TGTGCCAGCAGTTCCCTCGGGACAGGGGGTGGGACTAGCGGGCGGAATGAGCAGTTCTTC.

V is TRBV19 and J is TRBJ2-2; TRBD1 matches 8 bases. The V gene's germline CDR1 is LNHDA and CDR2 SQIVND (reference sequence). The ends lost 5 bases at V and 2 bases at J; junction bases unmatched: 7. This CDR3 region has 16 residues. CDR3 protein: CASSPGTGLNTGELFF. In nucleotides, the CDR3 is TGTGCCAGTAGTCCAGGGACAGGACTTAACACCGGGGAGCTGTTTTTT.

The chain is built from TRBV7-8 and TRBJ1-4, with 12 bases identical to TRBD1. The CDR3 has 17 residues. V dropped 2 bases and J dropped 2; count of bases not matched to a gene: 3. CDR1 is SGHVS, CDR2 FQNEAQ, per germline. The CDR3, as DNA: TGTGCCAGCAGCTTAAGGGACAGGGGGCCTACTAATGAAAAACTGTTTTTT. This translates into CASSLRDRGPTNEKLFF. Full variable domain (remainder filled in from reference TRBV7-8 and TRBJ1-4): GAGVSQSPRYKVAKRGQDVALRCDPISGHVSLFWYQQALGQGPEFLTYFQNEAQLDKSGLPSDRFFAERPEGSVSTLKIQRTQQEDSAVYLCASSLRDRGPTNEKLFFGSGTQLSVL.

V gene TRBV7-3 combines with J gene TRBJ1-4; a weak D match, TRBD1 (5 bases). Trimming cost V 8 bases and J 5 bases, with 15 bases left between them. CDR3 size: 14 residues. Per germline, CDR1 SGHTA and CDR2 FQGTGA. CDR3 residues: CASSLGGINEKLFF. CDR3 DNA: TGTGCCAGCTCCTTGGGGGGGATAAATGAAAAACTGTTTTTT. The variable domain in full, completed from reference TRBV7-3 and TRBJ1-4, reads GAGVSQTPSNKVTEKGKYVELRCDPISGHTALYWYRQSLGQGPEFLIYFQGTGAADDSGLPNDRFFAVRPEGSVSTLKIQRTERGDSAVYLCASSLGGINEKLFFGSGTQLSVL.

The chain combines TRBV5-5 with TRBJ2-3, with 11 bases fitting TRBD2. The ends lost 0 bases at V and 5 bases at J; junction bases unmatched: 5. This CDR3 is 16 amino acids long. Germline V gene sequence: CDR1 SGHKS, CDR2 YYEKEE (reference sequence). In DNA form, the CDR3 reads TGTGCCAGCAGCTTGGCTAGCGGGAGGACGGGAGATACGCAGTATTTT. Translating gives CASSLASGRTGDTQYF.

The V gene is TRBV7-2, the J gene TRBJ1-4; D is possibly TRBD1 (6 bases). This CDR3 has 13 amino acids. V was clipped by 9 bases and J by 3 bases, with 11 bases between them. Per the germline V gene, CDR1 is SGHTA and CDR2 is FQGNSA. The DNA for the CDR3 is TGTGCCAGTCGCGGACAGTCTAATGAAAAACTGTTTTTT. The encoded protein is CASRGQSNEKLFF.

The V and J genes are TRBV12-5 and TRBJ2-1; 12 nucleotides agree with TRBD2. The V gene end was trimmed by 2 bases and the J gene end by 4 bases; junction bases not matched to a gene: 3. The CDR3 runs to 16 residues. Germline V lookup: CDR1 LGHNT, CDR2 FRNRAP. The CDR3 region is CASGLSSGGAYNEQFF. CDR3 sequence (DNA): TGTGCTAGTGGTTTGTCTAGCGGGGGGGCGTACAATGAGCAGTTCTTC.

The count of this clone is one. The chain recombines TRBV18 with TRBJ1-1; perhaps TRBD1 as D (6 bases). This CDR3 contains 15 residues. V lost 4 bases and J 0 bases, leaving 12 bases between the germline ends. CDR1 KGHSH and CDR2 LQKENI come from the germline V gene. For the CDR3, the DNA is TGTGCCAGCTCACTATCGGACAGAATGAACACTGAAGCTTTCTTT. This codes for CASSLSDRMNTEAFF.

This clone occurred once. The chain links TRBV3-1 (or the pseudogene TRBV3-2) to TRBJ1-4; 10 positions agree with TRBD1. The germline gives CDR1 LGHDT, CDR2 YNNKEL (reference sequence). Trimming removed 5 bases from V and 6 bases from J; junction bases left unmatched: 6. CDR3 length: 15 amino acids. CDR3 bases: TGTGCCAGCAGCTCCTACGGGACAGGGGATGAAAAACTGTTTTTT. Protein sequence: CASSSYGTGDEKLFF.

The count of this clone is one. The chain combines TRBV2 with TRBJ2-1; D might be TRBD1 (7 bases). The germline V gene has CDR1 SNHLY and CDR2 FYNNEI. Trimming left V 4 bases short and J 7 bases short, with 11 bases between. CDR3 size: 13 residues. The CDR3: CASSVQGRNEQFF. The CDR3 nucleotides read TGTGCCAGCAGTGTACAGGGGAGGAATGAGCAGTTCTTC.

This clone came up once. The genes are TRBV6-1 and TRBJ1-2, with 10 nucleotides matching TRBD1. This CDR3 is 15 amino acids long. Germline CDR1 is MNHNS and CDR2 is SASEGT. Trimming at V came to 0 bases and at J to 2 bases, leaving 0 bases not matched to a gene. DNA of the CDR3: TGTGCCAGCAGTGAAGCGGACAGGGGGAACTATGGCTACACCTTC. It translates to CASSEADRGNYGYTF.

This CDR3 is CASSRDRLSGYTF. CDR3 bases: TGCGCCAGCAGCAGGGACAGACTTAGTGGCTACACCTTC. The chain employs TRBV10-2 and TRBJ1-2; 7 nucleotides match TRBD1. The CDR3 covers 13 residues. Germline CDR1 is WSHSY and CDR2 is SAAADI. The V and J ends lost 6 bases and 7 bases, in that order; junction bases with no gene match: 8.

The DNA of the CDR3 is TGTGCCAGCAGTTACGGGGGGACGGTGAACACCGGGGAGCTGTTTTTT. As protein: CASSYGGTVNTGELFF. V is TRBV6-2 or TRBV6-3 and J is TRBJ2-2, with a weak D call TRBD2 (6 bases). The CDR3 sequence is 16 residues long. V was cut by 2 bases and J by 1 base, with 11 bases left in between. Germline V gene lookup returns CDR1 MNHEY and CDR2 SVGEGT.